The clone carrying this T cell receptor (beta chain) has only a few counts. As yet, its antigen is unknown. A multiplex PCR was run with 60 Vbeta primers and 13 Jbeta primers. Here immunoSEQ multiplex PCR was the method, and the copy in TCRdb shows in-frame clones only, minus some. The sample consists of 99,000 or so clones, roughly 15% of them appearing once. Germline CDR1 is SGHVS and CDR2 is FQNEAQ. The CDR3 is 15 amino acids. The V gene lost 9 bases and the J gene lost 0 bases, with 17 bases spanning the gap. The sample is drawn from a study of cytomegalovirus exposure and HLA in healthy donors. Points from the study as a whole: Cytomegalovirus-associated status was assigned to around 160 TCR beta chains. In vitro, a few CMV-associated chains proved specific for CMV antigens.

The V and J genes are TRBV7-8 and TRBJ1-1, with D unresolved. The sequence was obtained from a female donor in good health and CMV-seronegative. The sequenced material came from PBMCs. The CDR3 protein is CASRQNRFMNTEAFF. The CDR3 DNA follows: TGTGCCAGTAGACAAAATCGGTTCATGAACACTGAAGCTTTCTTT.